What follows are 23 T cell receptor beta chains derived from one specimen sequenced in a study of cytomegalovirus exposure and HLA in healthy donors. Primers for the PCR totalled 60 Vbeta and 13 Jbeta. TCRdb's table, derived via immunoSEQ multiplex PCR, lists solely in-frame clones and lacks some. The table shows 140,000 to 150,000 clones, with around three quarters occurring only once. The specimen was PBMCs. The source is a woman aged 60 to 75 in good health and CMV-seropositive.

This clone was seen a handful of times. The chain recombines TRBV19 with TRBJ2-1; 14 positions agree with TRBD2. From germline, CDR1 is LNHDA and CDR2 SQIVND (reference sequence). This CDR3 comprises 17 residues. Losses at the gene ends were 3 bases for V and 7 bases for J; bases not matched to a gene: 8. The CDR3 DNA reads as TGTGCCAGTAGTATCACCGGGACTAGCGGGAGTAAAAATGAGCAGTTCTTC. Residues: CASSITGTSGSKNEQFF.

The V call is TRBV19, the J call TRBJ2-2; D remains ambiguous. Germline assignment: CDR1 LNHDA and CDR2 SQIVND (reference sequence). This CDR3 is built from 16 residues. Trimming left V 7 bases short and J 4 bases short, with 19 bases between. CDR3 DNA: TGTGCCAGTATAAGAAAGCCGACCCCGGGCACCGGGGAGCTGTTTTTT. This translates into CASIRKPTPGTGELFF.

The chain uses TRBV2 and TRBJ2-3; TRBD2 is a possible D gene (6 bases). CDR1 SNHLY and CDR2 FYNNEI come from the germline V gene. Trimming cost V 4 bases and J 5 bases, with 16 bases left between them. CDR3 size: 15 residues. The CDR3 nucleotides are TGTGCCAGCAGTGTAACGGGAGTGGGGGGAGATACGCAGTATTTT. Translated: CASSVTGVGGDTQYF. Looking up the rest from reference TRBV2 and TRBJ2-3 gives the full variable domain: EPEVTQTPSHQVTQMGQEVILRCVPISNHLYFYWYRQILGQKVEFLVSFYNNEISEKSEIFDDQFSVERPDGSNFTLKIRSTKLEDSAMYFCASSVTGVGGDTQYFGPGTRLTVL.

This chain uses TRBV15 with TRBJ2-5; TRBD2 might be the D (5 bases). Germline lookup yields CDR1 LNHNV and CDR2 YYDKDF (reference sequence). The CDR3 extends over 15 amino acids. V was trimmed by 0 bases and J by 4 bases, leaving 12 bases between them. CDR3 nucleotides: TGTGCCACCAGCAGAGATCCCGGGGTAGGAGAGACCCAGTACTTC. Encoded protein: CATSRDPGVGETQYF.

The chain combines TRBV28 with TRBJ1-1; TRBD1 aligns across 7 bases. The CDR3 has 14 residues. V shed 3 bases and J 7 bases; nucleotides not matched to a gene: 8. Germline CDR1 MDHEN, CDR2 SYDVKM. In DNA, the CDR3 is TGTGCCAGCAGTTTGTCCCGCAGGGGGAGTGAAGCTTTCTTT. Its protein product is CASSLSRRGSEAFF.

This clone has just a few counts. The gene calls are TRBV19 and TRBJ1-2; D is unresolved. This CDR3 has 15 amino acids. Germline lookup yields CDR1 LNHDA and CDR2 SQIVND (reference sequence). Trimming took off 1 base at V and 4 bases at J, with 13 bases between the two ends. The CDR3 sequence is CASSIVGRLSYGYTF. As DNA, the CDR3 is TGTGCCAGTAGTATAGTGGGCAGATTATCCTATGGCTACACCTTC.

The gene calls are TRBV27 and TRBJ1-5, with 7 bases lining up with TRBD1. This CDR3 comprises 15 residues. Germline loops: CDR1 MNHEY, CDR2 SMNVEV (reference sequence). V lost 6 bases and J lost 4; bases outside the gene matches: 9. Written as DNA, the CDR3 is TGTGCCAGCAGCCCCGGGACAGCCACAAATCAGCCCCAGCATTTT. As protein: CASSPGTATNQPQHF.

This clone was observed a handful of times. The J gene is TRBJ1-2, the V gene TRBV6-5, with 8 bases aligning to TRBD1. V shed 5 bases and J 4 bases; nucleotides not matched to a gene: 3. The CDR3 extends over 13 amino acids. The germline V gene has CDR1 MNHEY and CDR2 SVGAGI. As DNA, the CDR3 is TGTGCCAGCAGTCCCACAGGGGGCTATGGCTACACCTTC. It encodes CASSPTGGYGYTF.

In its sample, this clone was seen a few times. Here the CDR3 reads CASRLAGYNEQFF. In DNA form, the CDR3 reads TGTGCCAGCCGACTAGCGGGTTACAATGAGCAGTTCTTC. V gene TRBV6-5 combines with J gene TRBJ2-1; 10 bases match TRBD2. The germline gives CDR1 MNHEY, CDR2 SVGAGI. The V and J ends lost 8 bases and 4 bases, in that order; junction bases with no gene match: 2. This CDR3 has 13 amino acids.

This chain connects TRBV28 to TRBJ1-5, with D unresolved. The CDR3 sequence is 17 residues long. Germline assignment: CDR1 MDHEN and CDR2 SYDVKM. The V end was cut by 4 bases, the J end by 5 bases, with 21 bases between. The CDR3 DNA reads as TGTGCCAGCAGTTCCGAACACCTGGCAGGCGAAGATCAGCCCCAGCATTTT. This encodes CASSSEHLAGEDQPQHF.

This chain links TRBV7-2 with TRBJ2-7; 9 bases are a match to TRBD2. CDR3 length: 14 amino acids. Germline values: CDR1 SGHTA, CDR2 FQGNSA. V dropped 4 bases and J dropped 6; count of bases not matched to a gene: 7. In DNA, the CDR3 is TGTGCCAGCAGCTCTGCTAGCGGGGCGGGCGAGCAGTACTTC. It yields the protein CASSSASGAGEQYF.

V usage is TRBV28 and J usage is TRBJ2-7, with D perhaps TRBD2 (5 bases). The CDR3 spans 15 residues. Germline V gives CDR1 MDHEN, CDR2 SYDVKM. V was clipped by 6 bases and J by 0 bases, with 15 bases between them. CDR3 sequence: CASRPPISVSYEQYF. CDR3 bases: TGTGCCAGCAGGCCGCCGATTAGCGTCTCCTACGAGCAGTACTTC.

The chain has TRBV5-5 and TRBJ1-4; D is ambiguous. V shed 3 bases and J shed 0 bases, with 9 bases lying between them. The CDR3 spans 15 residues. Germline V lookup: CDR1 SGHKS, CDR2 YYEKEE (reference sequence). Here the CDR3 reads CASSYSGTTNEKLFF. CDR3 sequence (DNA): TGTGCCAGCAGCTACTCGGGGACAACTAATGAAAAACTGTTTTTT.

The gene calls are TRBV19 and TRBJ1-1; TRBD1 is a possible D gene (6 bases). CDR1 and CDR2 (germline): LNHDA, SQIVND (reference sequence). Trimming stripped 2 bases from V and 7 bases from J, with 8 bases between. This CDR3 region has 12 residues. CDR3 sequence (DNA): TGTGCCAGTAGTATAAGGGGGATTGAAGCTTTCTTT. This encodes CASSIRGIEAFF.

The chain employs TRBV5-8 and TRBJ2-1, with TRBD2 identical over 8 bases. Germline-derived CDR1 and CDR2 are SGHTS and YDEGEE. The CDR3 has 16 amino acids. With V trimmed by 3 bases and J by 9 bases, 14 bases remained unmatched. The CDR3 here is CASSSMTGGLRSEQFF. The CDR3 DNA reads TGTGCCAGCAGCTCCATGACGGGAGGGCTTCGTAGTGAGCAGTTCTTC.

This sequence joins TRBV10-3 and TRBJ2-3; perhaps TRBD1 as D (7 bases). Germline V CDR1 and CDR2: ENHRY, SYGVKD. The ends were cut back, 4 bases at V and 3 bases at J, with 17 bases in the middle. The CDR3 runs to 16 residues. The CDR3 DNA reads TGTGCCATCAGTGGCTCGGCGGAGGGGGCAACAGATACGCAGTATTTT. Protein sequence: CAISGSAEGATDTQYF.

The chain combines TRBV21-1 with TRBJ1-1; the listed D gene, TRBD1, was not tested against the DNA. TRBV21-1 is given as a pseudogene. The CDR3 extends over 14 amino acids. CDR3 coding DNA: TGTGCCAGCAGCATTACCGGACAGGGGGCAAGGGCTTTCTTT. This gives the protein CASSITGQGARAFF.

The rearrangement uses TRBV28 and TRBJ2-7, with TRBD1 matching over 7 bases. Trimming took 9 bases from V and 2 from J; bases not matched to a gene: 10. There are 14 residues in the CDR3. The germline CDR1 and CDR2 sequences are MDHEN and SYDVKM. The CDR3 loop is CASSKGQFPYEQYF. The CDR3 DNA reads as TGTGCCAGTTCTAAGGGACAGTTTCCCTACGAGCAGTACTTC.

This clone was observed once. The V gene is TRBV9, the J gene TRBJ2-1; TRBD2 is a possible D gene (6 bases). This CDR3 has 15 amino acids. Trimming took 0 bases from V and 9 from J, leaving 16 bases between them. Germline CDR1 and CDR2: SGDLS and YYNGEE. The DNA of the CDR3 is TGTGCCAGCAGCGTAGATCAGGCGGGATGGGCTGAGCAGTTCTTC. This sequence encodes CASSVDQAGWAEQFF.

This clone was counted a few times. The rearrangement links TRBV21-1 to TRBJ2-3; the DNA was not compared with TRBD1, the D call given in the table. TRBV21-1 is deemed a pseudogene. This CDR3 has 17 residues. CDR3 DNA sequence: TGTGCCAGCAGCCCCCGACAGGGGGCGCCCCCGGAAGATACGCAGTATTTT. Amino acid sequence: CASSPRQGAPPEDTQYF.

This clone was detected once. The rearrangement uses TRBV5-1 and TRBJ1-2, with TRBD1 matching 8 bases. CDR3 length: 13 amino acids. V gave up 4 bases and J gave up 4 bases; unmatched junction bases: 3. Germline CDR1 SGHRS, CDR2 YFSETQ. CDR3 region: CASSRTGSYGYTF. Here the CDR3 DNA reads TGCGCCAGCAGCCGGACAGGGTCCTATGGCTACACCTTC.

This chain connects TRBV5-1 to TRBJ2-1; no firm D call. With 6 bases removed from V and 5 bases from J, the gap between germline ends came to 18 bases. The germline V gene has CDR1 SGHRS and CDR2 YFSETQ. The length of the CDR3 is 15 residues. The CDR3 sequence: CASTVSAASNNEQFF. Written as DNA, the CDR3 is TGCGCCAGCACCGTAAGCGCCGCATCAAACAATGAGCAGTTCTTC.

The chain is built from TRBV6-1 and TRBJ1-5, with D unclear. CDR3 length: 13 residues. CDR1 is MNHNS, CDR2 SASEGT, per germline. V was shortened by 4 bases and J by 5 bases, with 9 bases between the two germline ends. The CDR3 spells CASSGYYYQPQHF. The CDR3 coding sequence is TGTGCCAGCAGTGGGTACTATTATCAGCCCCAGCATTTT.